These 25 T cell receptor beta chains came from one sample sequenced in a study of CD8+ T cells in alopecia areata. Following RNA extraction, reverse transcription yielded cDNA that acted as the sequencing template. This table comes from immunoSEQ multiplex PCR, and its TCRdb copy is limited to in-frame clones, with some not included. The sample lists a few hundred thousand clones, roughly three fifths seen once, with around 5.1% in the top ten. The sample consisted of CD8+ T cells sorted from blood. The origin of the receptors is a human donor in good health.

This clone was seen once. This rearrangement joins TRBV7-9 to TRBJ1-2; D is unclear. The ends were cut back, 5 bases at V and 3 bases at J, with 13 bases in the middle. Per the germline V gene, CDR1 is SEHNR and CDR2 is FQNEAQ (reference sequence). The CDR3 loop spans 14 amino acids. CDR3 DNA: TGTGCCAGCAGCCCCGCGGAGTTGGACTATGGCTACACCTTC. Encoded protein: CASSPAELDYGYTF.

The chain uses TRBV9 and TRBJ2-1; D may be TRBD1 or TRBD2 (5 bases each). This CDR3 spans 15 amino acids. The V gene's germline CDR1 is SGDLS and CDR2 YYNGEE. The V end was cut by 0 bases, the J end by 4 bases, with 11 bases between. The CDR3: CASSVDWDGYNEQFF. CDR3 DNA: TGTGCCAGCAGCGTAGATTGGGACGGTTACAATGAGCAGTTCTTC.

The chain joins TRBV27 to TRBJ1-2, with D possibly being TRBD1 (6 bases). V lost 6 bases, J lost 4 bases, and 9 bases lay in between. This CDR3 comprises 12 residues. The germline gives CDR1 MNHEY, CDR2 SMNVEV (reference sequence). Here the CDR3 reads CASRGQAYGYTF. In DNA, the CDR3 is TGTGCCAGCAGGGGACAAGCCTATGGCTACACCTTC.

The V call is TRBV25-1, the J call TRBJ2-7; no clear D gene. Looked up from germline, CDR1 is MGHDK and CDR2 is SYGVNS. The CDR3 has 10 amino acids. Deletions cut 9 bases from V and 2 bases from J, with 5 bases between. The CDR3 sequence is CASRAYEQYF. CDR3 sequence (DNA): TGTGCCAGTCGCGCCTACGAGCAGTACTTC.

This clone appeared a few times. The V and J genes are TRBV2 and TRBJ2-7, with D uncertain. The CDR3 contains 13 residues. CDR1 and CDR2 from the germline V gene are SNHLY and FYNNEI. The V gene lost 2 bases and the J gene lost 3 bases, with 8 bases spanning the gap. The CDR3 bases are TGTGCCAGCAGTGAATTGTCGTACTACGAGCAGTACTTC. It translates to CASSELSYYEQYF.

J is TRBJ2-4 and V is TRBV2; D not resolved. This CDR3 contains 14 residues. Between the trimmed V and J ends, which lost 10 bases and 0 bases, there was a span of 13 bases. CDR1 SNHLY and CDR2 FYNNEI come from the germline V gene. CDR3 loop: CATIQNLAKNIQYF. The CDR3 DNA sequence: TGTGCCACCATACAGAACCTAGCCAAAAACATTCAGTACTTC.

This sequence joins TRBV7-9 and TRBJ2-5; a weak D match, TRBD2 (6 bases). From germline, CDR1 is SEHNR and CDR2 FQNEAQ (reference sequence). The CDR3 runs to 15 residues. V was pared by 4 bases and J by 3 bases, with 15 bases between. The CDR3 loop reads CASSSGERREETQYF. The DNA of the CDR3 is TGTGCCAGCAGCTCCGGGGAGAGGAGGGAAGAGACCCAGTACTTC.

The chain uses TRBV2 and TRBJ1-5; D gene uncertain. Trimming cost V 6 bases and J 5 bases, with 8 bases left between them. Per the germline V gene, CDR1 is SNHLY and CDR2 is FYNNEI. The CDR3 covers 12 residues. The CDR3 is CASSWLDQPQHF. The CDR3 nucleotides are TGTGCCAGCAGCTGGTTGGATCAGCCCCAGCATTTT.

In its sample, this clone was seen a few times. The chain joins TRBV19 to TRBJ1-4, with 8 positions matching TRBD1. The CDR3 extends over 14 amino acids. The germline gives CDR1 LNHDA, CDR2 SQIVND (reference sequence). After removal of 2 bases from V and 5 bases from J, the junction contained 1 base not matched to a gene. CDR3 residues: CASSIRQGNEKLFF. The CDR3, as DNA: TGTGCCAGTAGTATAAGACAGGGGAATGAAAAACTGTTTTTT.

On this clone itself: Mismatch with germline at one junction end may stem from a read error. V usage is TRBV7-8 and J usage is TRBJ2-7; 7 nucleotides agree with TRBD1. Per the germline V gene, CDR1 is SGHVS and CDR2 is FQNEAQ. CDR3 length: 12 residues. The CDR3 reads CASSYGQVGWDF. The CDR3, as DNA: TGTGCCAGCAGCTATGGACAGGTGGGGTGGGACTTC.

V and J are TRBV4-1 and TRBJ2-2; 8 bases are a match to TRBD2. The CDR3 runs 16 residues. V lost 0 bases, J lost 5 bases, and 5 bases stayed unmatched. Germline CDR1 reads MGHRA; CDR2 reads YSYEKL. CDR3 sequence reads: CASSQELAVTTGELFF. The DNA for the CDR3 is TGCGCCAGCAGCCAAGAACTAGCGGTGACGACCGGGGAGCTGTTTTTT.

Note on this clone: One junction end does not reproduce the germline sequence, and a read error may be involved. J is TRBJ2-1 and V is TRBV13, with 8 bases identical to TRBD2. The CDR3 is made up of 15 amino acids. Germline loops: CDR1 PRHDT, CDR2 FYEKMQ (reference sequence). CDR3: CASSQESGGWDEQFF. CDR3 DNA: TGCGCCAGCAGCCAAGAAAGCGGGGGTTGGGATGAGCAGTTCTTC.

Only one count was recorded for this clone. The rearrangement joins TRBV7-9 to TRBJ1-2, with D perhaps TRBD1 (5 bases). V gave up 1 base and J gave up 6 bases, with 9 bases separating them. Looked up from germline, CDR1 is SEHNR and CDR2 is FQNEAQ (reference sequence). CDR3 length: 13 residues. The CDR3 nucleotides read TGTGCCAGCAGCTTAGTTGGACAACATGGCTACACCTTC. The encoded protein is CASSLVGQHGYTF.

This clone came up once. This chain joins TRBV13 and TRBJ2-3, with D perhaps TRBD1 (5 bases). From germline, CDR1 is PRHDT and CDR2 FYEKMQ (reference sequence). The CDR3 covers 16 residues. The ends were cut back, 5 bases at V and 2 bases at J, with 17 bases in the middle. CDR3 residues: CASSLRAMGHTDTQYF. As DNA, the CDR3 is TGTGCCAGCAGCCTCCGAGCTATGGGGCACACAGATACGCAGTATTTT. Variable domain in full (rest from reference TRBV13 and TRBJ2-3): AAGVIQSPRHLIKEKRETATLKCYPIPRHDTVYWYQQGPGQDPQFLISFYEKMQSDKGSIPDRFSAQQFSDYHSELNMSSLELGDSALYFCASSLRAMGHTDTQYFGPGTRLTVL.

The chain uses TRBV30 and TRBJ2-3, with D uncertain. Germline V CDR1 and CDR2: GTSNPN, SVGIG (reference sequence). This CDR3 is built from 11 residues. The V and J ends lost 0 bases and 2 bases respectively, with 0 bases between them. This CDR3 reads CAWSVTDTQYF. The CDR3 nucleotides are TGTGCCTGGAGTGTCACAGATACGCAGTATTTT. The full variable domain, rest sourced from reference TRBV30 and TRBJ2-3, is SQTIHQWPATLVQPVGSPLSLECTVEGTSNPNLYWYRQAAGRGLQLLFYSVGIGQISSEVPQNLSASRPQDRQFILSSKKLLLSDSGFYLCAWSVTDTQYFGPGTRLTVL.

This clone was counted a few times. This chain joins TRBV6-5 and TRBJ2-3; 9 positions match TRBD1. V dropped 5 bases and J dropped 7; count of bases not matched to a gene: 10. Germline V gene lookup returns CDR1 MNHEY and CDR2 SVGAGI. The CDR3 has 15 amino acids. DNA for the CDR3: TGTGCCAGCAGTCCCGGACAGGGGTTCTGGTATACGCAGTATTTT. As protein: CASSPGQGFWYTQYF.

The chain employs TRBV13 and TRBJ2-3, with 13 positions matching TRBD2. This CDR3 is built from 17 residues. Germline trimming cut 4 bases from V and 4 bases from J; bases unmatched to any gene: 8. Germline lookup yields CDR1 PRHDT and CDR2 FYEKMQ (reference sequence). CDR3 protein: CASSSTGTSGVADTQYF. DNA of the CDR3: TGTGCCAGCAGCTCCACCGGGACTAGCGGGGTTGCAGATACGCAGTATTTT.

This clone was found a few times. The chain employs TRBV11-2 and TRBJ2-1; D is uncertain. V lost 6 bases, J lost 0 bases, and 9 bases lay in between. CDR3 length equals 14 residues. Germline CDR1 and CDR2: SGHAT and FQNNGV. CDR3 sequence: CASRAEFSYNEQFF. DNA for the CDR3: TGTGCCAGCAGGGCGGAGTTCTCCTACAATGAGCAGTTCTTC. Together with reference TRBV11-2 and TRBJ2-1, the CDR3 gives the full variable domain: EAGVAQSPRYKIIEKRQSVAFWCNPISGHATLYWYQQILGQGPKLLIQFQNNGVVDDSQLPKDRFSAERLKGVDSTLKIQPAKLEDSAVYLCASRAEFSYNEQFFGPGTRLTVL.

The chain joins TRBV27 to TRBJ2-2; perhaps D is TRBD1 or TRBD2 (5 bases each). V lost 4 bases and J lost 4, with 10 bases in between. The CDR3 loop spans 14 amino acids. Looked up from germline, CDR1 is MNHEY and CDR2 is SMNVEV (reference sequence). CDR3 nucleotide sequence: TGTGCCAGCAGTTGGTGGGGGTCCACCGGGGAGCTGTTTTTT. This translates into CASSWWGSTGELFF.

The rearrangement uses TRBV10-3 and TRBJ1-5; maybe TRBD1 (5 bases). Deletions cut 2 bases from V and 3 bases from J, with 11 bases between. Germline V CDR1 and CDR2: ENHRY, SYGVKD. The CDR3 length is 15 residues. CDR3 nucleotide sequence: TGTGCCATCAGTGAGGGACGGACAAACAATCAGCCCCAGCATTTT. Amino acid sequence: CAISEGRTNNQPQHF.

V is TRBV27 and J is TRBJ2-5, with 7 bases identical to TRBD2. Germline assignment: CDR1 MNHEY and CDR2 SMNVEV (reference sequence). V was pared by 2 bases and J by 5 bases, with 8 bases of the junction left unmatched. The CDR3 extends over 15 amino acids. The CDR3 protein is CASSLKAGRWETQYF. CDR3 DNA: TGTGCCAGCAGTTTAAAAGCGGGGCGGTGGGAGACCCAGTACTTC.

The chain is built from TRBV5-6 and TRBJ1-5; TRBD1 agrees at 7 bases. Germline V CDR1 and CDR2: SGHDT, YYEEEE. CDR3 length: 15 residues. J lost 3 bases, V lost 3 bases, and 6 bases had no gene match. CDR3 coding DNA: TGTGCCAGCAGCTCTGAGGGACAGATCAATCAGCCCCAGCATTTT. It translates to CASSSEGQINQPQHF.

V and J are TRBV30 and TRBJ1-1; no reliable D call. The germline CDR1 and CDR2 sequences are GTSNPN and SVGIG (reference sequence). This CDR3 is 13 amino acids long. The ends were cut back, 3 bases at V and 4 bases at J, with 12 bases in the middle. The CDR3 DNA follows: TGTGCCTGGAGCCTTAGCGGGATCACTGAAGCTTTCTTT. Encoded protein: CAWSLSGITEAFF.

About this clone itself: Other DNA sequences from this sample encode an identical CDR3 as well. Written as DNA, the CDR3 is TGCAGCGTTGTAGGCAGGAGCTCCTACGAGCAGTACTTC. Encoded protein: CSVVGRSSYEQYF. The V gene is TRBV29-1, the J gene TRBJ2-7; D gene uncertain. This CDR3 is 13 amino acids long. Germline V gene data show CDR1 as SQVTM and CDR2 as ANQGSEA. Trimming shortened V by 4 bases and J by 0 bases, and 10 bases separated the two germline ends.

The chain recombines TRBV5-6 with TRBJ2-7; D uncertain. Germline CDR1 is SGHDT and CDR2 is YYEEEE. V was trimmed by 4 bases and J by 7 bases, leaving 15 bases between them. The CDR3 length is 13 residues. The CDR3 here is CASSPSSLGEQYF. CDR3 nucleotides: TGTGCCAGCAGCCCTTCCTCGCTGGGGGAGCAGTACTTC.